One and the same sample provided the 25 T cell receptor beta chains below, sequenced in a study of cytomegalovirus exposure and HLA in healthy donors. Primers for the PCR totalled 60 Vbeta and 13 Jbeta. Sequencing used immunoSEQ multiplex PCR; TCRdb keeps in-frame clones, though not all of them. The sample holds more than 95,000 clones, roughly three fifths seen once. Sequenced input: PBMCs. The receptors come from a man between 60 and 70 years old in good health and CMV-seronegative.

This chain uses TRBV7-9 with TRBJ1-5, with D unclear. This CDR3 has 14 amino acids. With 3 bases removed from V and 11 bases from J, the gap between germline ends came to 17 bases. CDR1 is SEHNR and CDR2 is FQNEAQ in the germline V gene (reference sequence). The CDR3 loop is CASSFSARPGSQHF. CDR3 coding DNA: TGTGCCAGCAGCTTTTCGGCCAGGCCGGGGTCCCAGCATTTT.

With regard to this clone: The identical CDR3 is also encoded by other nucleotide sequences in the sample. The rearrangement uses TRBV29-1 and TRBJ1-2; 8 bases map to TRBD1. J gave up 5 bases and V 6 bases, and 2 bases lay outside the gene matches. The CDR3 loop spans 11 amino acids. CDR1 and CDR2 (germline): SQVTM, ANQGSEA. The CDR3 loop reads CSVGQEYGYTF. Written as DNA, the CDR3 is TGCAGCGTGGGACAGGAGTATGGCTACACCTTC.

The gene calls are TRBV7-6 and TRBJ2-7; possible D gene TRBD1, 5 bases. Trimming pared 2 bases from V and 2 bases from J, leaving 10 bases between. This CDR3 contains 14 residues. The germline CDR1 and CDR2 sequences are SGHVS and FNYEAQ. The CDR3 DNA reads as TGTGCCAGCAGCTTACTCCAGGGTCCCTACGAGCAGTACTTC. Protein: CASSLLQGPYEQYF. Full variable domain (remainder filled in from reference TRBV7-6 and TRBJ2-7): GAGVSQSPRYKVTKRGQDVALRCDPISGHVSLYWYRQALGQGPEFLTYFNYEAQQDKSGLPNDRFSAERPEGSISTLTIQRTEQRDSAMYRCASSLLQGPYEQYFGPGTRLTVT.

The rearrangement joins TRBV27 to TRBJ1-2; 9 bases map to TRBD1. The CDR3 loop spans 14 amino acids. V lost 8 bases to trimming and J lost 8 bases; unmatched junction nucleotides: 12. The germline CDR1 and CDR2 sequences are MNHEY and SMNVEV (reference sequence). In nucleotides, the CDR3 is TGTGCCAGCTCCTCACGGGCGACAGGGGGGGGCTACACCTTC. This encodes CASSSRATGGGYTF.

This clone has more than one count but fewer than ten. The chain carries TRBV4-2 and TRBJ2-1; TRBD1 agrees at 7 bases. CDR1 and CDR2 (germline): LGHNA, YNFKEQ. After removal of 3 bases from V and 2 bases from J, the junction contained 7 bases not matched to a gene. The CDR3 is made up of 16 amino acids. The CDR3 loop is CASSHSDRSPYNEQFF. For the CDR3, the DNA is TGTGCCAGCAGCCACTCGGACAGGAGCCCCTACAATGAGCAGTTCTTC.

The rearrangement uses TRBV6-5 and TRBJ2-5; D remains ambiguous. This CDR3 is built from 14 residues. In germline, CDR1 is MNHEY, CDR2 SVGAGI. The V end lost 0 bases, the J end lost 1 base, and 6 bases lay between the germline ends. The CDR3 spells CASSYSAVQETQYF. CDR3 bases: TGTGCCAGCAGTTACTCCGCGGTCCAAGAGACCCAGTACTTC.

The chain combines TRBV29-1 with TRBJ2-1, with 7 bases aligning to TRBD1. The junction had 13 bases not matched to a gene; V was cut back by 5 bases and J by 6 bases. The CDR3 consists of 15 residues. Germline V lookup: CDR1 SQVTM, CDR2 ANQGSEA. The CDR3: CSVPRRADRANEQFF. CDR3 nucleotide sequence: TGCAGCGTTCCCAGGCGGGCCGACAGGGCCAATGAGCAGTTCTTC.

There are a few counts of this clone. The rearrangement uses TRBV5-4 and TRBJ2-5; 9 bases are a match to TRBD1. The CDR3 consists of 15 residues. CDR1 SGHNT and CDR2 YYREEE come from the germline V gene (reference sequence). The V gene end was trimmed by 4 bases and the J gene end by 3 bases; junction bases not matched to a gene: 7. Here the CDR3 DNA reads TGTGCCAGCAGCCTGAGGACAGGGGCAAAAGAGACCCAGTACTTC. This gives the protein CASSLRTGAKETQYF.

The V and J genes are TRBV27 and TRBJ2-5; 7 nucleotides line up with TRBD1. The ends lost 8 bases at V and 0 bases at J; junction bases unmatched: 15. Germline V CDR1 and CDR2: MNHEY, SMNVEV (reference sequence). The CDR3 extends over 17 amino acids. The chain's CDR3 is CASRPRINRGYQETQYF. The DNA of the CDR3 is TGTGCCAGCCGCCCCCGAATTAACAGGGGTTACCAAGAGACCCAGTACTTC.

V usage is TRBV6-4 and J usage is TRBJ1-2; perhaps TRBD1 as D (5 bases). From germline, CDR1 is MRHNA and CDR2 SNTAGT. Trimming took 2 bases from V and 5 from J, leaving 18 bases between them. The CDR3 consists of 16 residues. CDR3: CASSDQLRGLPYGYTF. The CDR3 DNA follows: TGTGCCAGCAGTGACCAGCTACGGGGACTGCCTTATGGCTACACCTTC.

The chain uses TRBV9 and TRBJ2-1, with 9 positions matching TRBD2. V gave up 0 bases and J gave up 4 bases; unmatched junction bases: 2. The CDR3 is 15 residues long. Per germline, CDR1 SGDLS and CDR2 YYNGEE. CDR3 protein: CASSVGSGGYNEQFF. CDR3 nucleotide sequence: TGTGCCAGCAGCGTAGGTAGCGGGGGTTACAATGAGCAGTTCTTC.

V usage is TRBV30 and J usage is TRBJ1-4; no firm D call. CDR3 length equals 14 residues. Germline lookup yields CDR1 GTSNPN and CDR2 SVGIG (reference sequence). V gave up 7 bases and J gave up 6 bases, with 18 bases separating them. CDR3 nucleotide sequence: TGTGCCTTGGTGCCCTCCACTTTAGATGAAAAACTGTTTTTT. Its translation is CALVPSTLDEKLFF.

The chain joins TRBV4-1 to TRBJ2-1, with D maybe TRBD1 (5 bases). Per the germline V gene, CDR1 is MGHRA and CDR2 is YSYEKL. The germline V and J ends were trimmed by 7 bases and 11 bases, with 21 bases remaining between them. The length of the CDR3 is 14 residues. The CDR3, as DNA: TGCGCCAGCACCCATCTCCCGCGACAGCCTCAGCAGTTCTTC. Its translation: CASTHLPRQPQQFF.

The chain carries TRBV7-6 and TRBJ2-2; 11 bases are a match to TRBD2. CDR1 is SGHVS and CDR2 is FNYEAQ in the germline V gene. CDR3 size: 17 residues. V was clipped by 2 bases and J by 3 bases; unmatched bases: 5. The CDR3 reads CASSLPTSGVDTGELFF. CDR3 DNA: TGTGCCAGCAGCTTACCGACTAGCGGGGTTGACACCGGGGAGCTGTTTTTT.

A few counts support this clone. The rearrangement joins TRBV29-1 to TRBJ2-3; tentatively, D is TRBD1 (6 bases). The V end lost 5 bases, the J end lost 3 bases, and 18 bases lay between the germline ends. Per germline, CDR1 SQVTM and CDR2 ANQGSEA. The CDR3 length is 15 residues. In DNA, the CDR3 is TGCAGCGTTACCAACCGGCACCAGGGGACAGATACGCAGTATTTT. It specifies CSVTNRHQGTDTQYF.

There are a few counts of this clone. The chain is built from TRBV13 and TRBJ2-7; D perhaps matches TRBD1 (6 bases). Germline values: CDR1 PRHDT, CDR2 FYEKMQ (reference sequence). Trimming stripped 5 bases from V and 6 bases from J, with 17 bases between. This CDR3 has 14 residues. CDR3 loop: CASSPETGVGEQYF. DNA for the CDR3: TGTGCCAGCAGCCCTGAGACAGGCGTCGGCGAGCAGTACTTC.

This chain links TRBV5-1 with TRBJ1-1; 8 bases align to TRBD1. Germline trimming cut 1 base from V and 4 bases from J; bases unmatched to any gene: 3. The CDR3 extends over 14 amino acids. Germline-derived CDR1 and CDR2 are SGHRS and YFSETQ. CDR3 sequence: CASSLTGGVTEAFF. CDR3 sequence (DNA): TGCGCCAGCAGCTTGACAGGGGGTGTCACTGAAGCTTTCTTT.

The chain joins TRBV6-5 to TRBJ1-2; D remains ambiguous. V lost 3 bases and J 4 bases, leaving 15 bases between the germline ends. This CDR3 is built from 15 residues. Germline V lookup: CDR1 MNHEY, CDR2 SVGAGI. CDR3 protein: CASSYLSELFYGYTF. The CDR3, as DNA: TGTGCCAGCAGTTATCTCTCGGAGCTCTTCTATGGCTACACCTTC.

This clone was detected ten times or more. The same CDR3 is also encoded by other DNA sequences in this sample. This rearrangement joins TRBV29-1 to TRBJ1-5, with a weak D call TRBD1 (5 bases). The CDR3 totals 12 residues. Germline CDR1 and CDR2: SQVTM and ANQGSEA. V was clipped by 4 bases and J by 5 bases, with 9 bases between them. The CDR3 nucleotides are TGCAGCGTTGGATCGGGGGATCAGCCCCAGCATTTT. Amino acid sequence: CSVGSGDQPQHF.

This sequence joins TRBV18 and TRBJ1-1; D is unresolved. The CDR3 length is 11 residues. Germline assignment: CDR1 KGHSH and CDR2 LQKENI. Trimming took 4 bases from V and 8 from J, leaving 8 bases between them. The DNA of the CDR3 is TGTGCCAGCTCACACCCAGGCGAAGCTTTCTTT. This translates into CASSHPGEAFF.

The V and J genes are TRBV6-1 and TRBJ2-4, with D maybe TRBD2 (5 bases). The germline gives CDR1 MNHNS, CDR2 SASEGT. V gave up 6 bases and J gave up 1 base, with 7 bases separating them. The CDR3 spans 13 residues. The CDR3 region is CASREAAKNIQYF. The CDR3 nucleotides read TGTGCCAGCAGGGAGGCGGCCAAAAACATTCAGTACTTC.

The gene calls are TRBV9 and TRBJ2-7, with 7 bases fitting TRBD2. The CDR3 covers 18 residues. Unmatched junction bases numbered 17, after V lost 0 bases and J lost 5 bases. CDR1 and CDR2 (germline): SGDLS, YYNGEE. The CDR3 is CASSVALGGWVGRNEQYF. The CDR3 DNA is TGTGCCAGCAGCGTAGCCCTCGGAGGGTGGGTCGGGAGGAACGAGCAGTACTTC.

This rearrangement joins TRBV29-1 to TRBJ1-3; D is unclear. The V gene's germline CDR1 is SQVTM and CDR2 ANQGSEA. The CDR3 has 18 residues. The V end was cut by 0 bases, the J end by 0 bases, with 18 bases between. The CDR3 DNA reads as TGCAGCGTTGAAGAGGTGCCCAAGGTGGGAGCCTCTGGAAACACCATATATTTT. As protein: CSVEEVPKVGASGNTIYF. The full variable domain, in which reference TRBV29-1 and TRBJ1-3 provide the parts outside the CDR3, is SAVISQKPSRDICQRGTSLTIQCQVDSQVTMMFWYRQQPGQSLTLIATANQGSEATYESGFVIDKFPISRPNLTFSTLTVSNMSPEDSSIYLCSVEEVPKVGASGNTIYFGEGSWLTVV.

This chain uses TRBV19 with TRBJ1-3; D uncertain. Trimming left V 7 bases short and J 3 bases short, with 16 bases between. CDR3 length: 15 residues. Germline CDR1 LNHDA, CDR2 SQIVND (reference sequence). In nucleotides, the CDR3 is TGTGCCAGTAATGAGGATGGTACATATGGAAACACCATATATTTT. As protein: CASNEDGTYGNTIYF.

CDR3 nucleotides: TGTGCCATCAGTGAGGCGGGTTATAGCAATCAGCCCCAGCATTTT. It encodes CAISEAGYSNQPQHF. The rearrangement uses TRBV10-3 and TRBJ1-5, with unresolved D. The CDR3 is 15 residues long. V shed 2 bases and J shed 0 bases, with 8 bases lying between them. Germline CDR1 is ENHRY and CDR2 is SYGVKD.